One and the same sample provided the 18 T cell receptor beta chains below, sequenced in a study of blood T cell repertoires in COVID-19. Sequencing used immunoSEQ multiplex PCR; TCRdb keeps in-frame clones, though not all of them. This table holds 130,000 to 150,000 clones, approximately 91% found once. Source material: peripheral blood. These TCRs come from a human donor in a cohort sampled during active COVID-19.

The rearrangement joins TRBV11-3 to TRBJ2-1; 7 nucleotides align to TRBD2. Germline lookup yields CDR1 SGHNT and CDR2 YENEEA. The V segment lost 5 bases and the J segment 7 bases; nucleotides outside the gene matches: 17. The CDR3 contains 17 residues. Here the CDR3 DNA reads TGTGCCAGCAGCCCTACCGGGGGGAGCCCTCCGGGGAATGAGCAGTTCTTC. Protein: CASSPTGGSPPGNEQFF.

The chain uses TRBV5-1 and TRBJ2-7; D possibly corresponds to TRBD2 (5 bases). Trimming left V 0 bases short and J 2 bases short, with 9 bases between. This CDR3 has 14 amino acids. Germline V gene lookup returns CDR1 SGHRS and CDR2 YFSETQ. The CDR3 region has the DNA TGCGCCAGCAGCTTGGATGACGGGACCTACGAGCAGTACTTC. Residues: CASSLDDGTYEQYF.

This clone was counted a few times. V gene TRBV30 combines with J gene TRBJ2-2; 8 nucleotides align to TRBD2. With V trimmed by 3 bases and J by 4 bases, 13 bases remained unmatched. Germline CDR1 is GTSNPN and CDR2 is SVGIG (reference sequence). This CDR3 spans 17 amino acids. The CDR3 DNA sequence: TGTGCCTGGAGCAGGACTCGGGGGGGCGCCGGCACCGGGGAGCTGTTTTTT. It translates to CAWSRTRGGAGTGELFF.

V gene TRBV11-3 combines with J gene TRBJ2-5; a weak D match, TRBD1 (5 bases). CDR3 length equals 15 residues. The V gene's germline CDR1 is SGHNT and CDR2 YENEEA. Trimming removed 1 base from V and 2 bases from J, with 11 bases in between. CDR3 sequence reads: CASSLGDSLQETQYF. Written as DNA, the CDR3 is TGTGCCAGCAGCTTAGGCGACAGCCTGCAAGAGACCCAGTACTTC. The entire variable domain, with the rest obtained from reference TRBV11-3 and TRBJ2-5, is as follows: EAGVVQSPRYKIIEKKQPVAFWCNPISGHNTLYWYLQNLGQGPELLIRYENEEAVDDSQLPKDRFSAERLKGVDSTLKIQPAELGDSAVYLCASSLGDSLQETQYFGPGTRLLVL.

The chain couples TRBV3-1 (or the pseudogene TRBV3-2) to TRBJ1-3, with D perhaps matching TRBD1 (5 bases). This CDR3 spans 17 amino acids. Trimming took off 4 bases at V and 1 base at J, with 17 bases between the two ends. Germline V gene data show CDR1 as LGHDT and CDR2 as YNNKEL (reference sequence). Here the CDR3 reads CASSPRAGSLSGNTIYF. The CDR3 DNA sequence: TGTGCCAGCAGCCCCCGTGCAGGGTCCTTGTCTGGAAACACCATATATTTT.

This chain uses TRBV2 with TRBJ2-7; TRBD2 might be the D (6 bases). CDR1 SNHLY and CDR2 FYNNEI come from the germline V gene. This CDR3 spans 13 amino acids. V was pared by 4 bases and J by 3 bases, with 10 bases between. CDR3 sequence reads: CASSAQTSYEQYF. CDR3 bases: TGTGCCAGCAGTGCTCAGACTAGCTACGAGCAGTACTTC.

This CDR3 is CASREGSYEQYF. CDR3 in DNA: TGTGCCAGTCGGGAAGGGTCCTACGAGCAGTACTTC. The chain joins TRBV7-2 to TRBJ2-7; tentative D call: TRBD2 (5 bases). CDR3 length: 12 amino acids. The V and J ends lost 9 bases and 1 base respectively, with 10 bases between them. Germline CDR1 reads SGHTA; CDR2 reads FQGNSA.

This chain connects TRBV12-3 or TRBV12-4 to TRBJ2-7, with D possibly matching TRBD2 (5 bases). Between the trimmed V and J ends, which lost 3 bases and 3 bases, there was a span of 6 bases. The CDR3 contains 12 residues. The CDR3 nucleotides are TGTGCCAGCAGTTTGGCGGGCTACGAGCAGTACTTC. Its protein product is CASSLAGYEQYF.

The chain recombines TRBV15 with TRBJ2-2; D might be TRBD1 (5 bases). Trimming removed 0 bases from V and 1 base from J, with 9 bases in between. Germline V gene lookup returns CDR1 LNHNV and CDR2 YYDKDF (reference sequence). This CDR3 has 16 amino acids. The CDR3 region has the DNA TGTGCCACCAGCAGAGATGGGCAGGGGAACACCGGGGAGCTGTTTTTT. Translating gives CATSRDGQGNTGELFF.

The rearrangement joins TRBV5-1 to TRBJ1-2; maybe TRBD1 (5 bases). This CDR3 comprises 16 residues. The V end was cut by 3 bases, the J end by 8 bases, with 23 bases between. Germline V CDR1 and CDR2: SGHRS, YFSETQ. The CDR3 here is CASSSERGGLVGGYTF. CDR3 coding DNA: TGCGCCAGCAGCTCGGAAAGGGGCGGCCTTGTGGGGGGCTACACCTTC.

The chain recombines TRBV11-2 with TRBJ2-5, with 8 bases lining up with TRBD2. This CDR3 is 15 amino acids long. V gave up 2 bases and J gave up 2 bases; unmatched junction bases: 4. Germline V CDR1 and CDR2: SGHAT, FQNNGV. CDR3 coding DNA: TGTGCCAGCAGCTTATACGGGAGGGCTCAAGAGACCCAGTACTTC. It encodes CASSLYGRAQETQYF.

This chain uses TRBV6-5 with TRBJ2-7, with TRBD2 matching over 7 bases. CDR3 length: 15 residues. The germline gives CDR1 MNHEY, CDR2 SVGAGI. The trim removed 5 bases at V and 5 bases at J, leaving 12 bases unmatched. The DNA of the CDR3 is TGTGCCAGCAGTCCCCCGCTGACTAGCTTAGACGAGCAGTACTTC. This encodes CASSPPLTSLDEQYF.

The chain carries TRBV7-2 and TRBJ1-2; the D is unclear. The ends were cut back, 5 bases at V and 2 bases at J, with 9 bases in the middle. This CDR3 comprises 13 residues. Germline loops: CDR1 SGHTA, CDR2 FQGNSA. CDR3 sequence: CASSLGVNYGYTF. DNA for the CDR3: TGTGCCAGCAGCCTAGGAGTGAACTATGGCTACACCTTC. Using reference TRBV7-2 and TRBJ1-2 for the parts outside the CDR3, the full variable domain is GAGVSQSPSNKVTEKGKDVELRCDPISGHTALYWYRQSLGQGLEFLIYFQGNSAPDKSGLPSDRFSAERTGGSVSTLTIQRTQQEDSAVYLCASSLGVNYGYTFGSGTRLTVV.

The chain combines TRBV28 with TRBJ2-1; 13 bases line up with TRBD2. Per the germline V gene, CDR1 is MDHEN and CDR2 is SYDVKM. The CDR3 spans 15 residues. V was pared by 5 bases and J by 7 bases, with 5 bases of the junction left unmatched. In nucleotides, the CDR3 is TGTGCCAGCAGTCTGACTAGCGGGAGGAGGAATGAGCAGTTCTTC. It codes for CASSLTSGRRNEQFF.

The gene calls are TRBV7-2 and TRBJ2-2; D uncertain. CDR1 SGHTA and CDR2 FQGNSA come from the germline V gene. V lost 6 bases and J 6 bases, leaving 11 bases between the germline ends. The CDR3 is 13 residues long. Here the CDR3 reads CASSQVSAGELFF. CDR3 DNA: TGTGCCAGCAGTCAGGTATCCGCCGGGGAGCTGTTTTTT.

In the case of this clone: Other DNA variants within this sample encode the same CDR3. The chain's CDR3 is CASSLAGAYEQYF. The CDR3 DNA follows: TGTGCCAGCAGCTTAGCTGGGGCATACGAGCAGTACTTC. The V gene is TRBV11-3, the J gene TRBJ2-7; D might be TRBD1 (5 bases). V lost 1 base, J lost 4 bases, and 8 bases lay in between. This CDR3 is built from 13 residues. From germline, CDR1 is SGHNT and CDR2 YENEEA.

The chain uses TRBV3-1 (or the pseudogene TRBV3-2) and TRBJ2-7; D is ambiguous. Trimming pared 3 bases from V and 7 bases from J, leaving 16 bases between. Germline CDR1 and CDR2: LGHDT and YNNKEL (reference sequence). The CDR3 length is 14 residues. The CDR3 region has the DNA TGTGCCAGCAGCCATAACTATCTTTCGGAAGAGCAGTACTTC. It specifies CASSHNYLSEEQYF.

The chain carries TRBV3-1 (or the pseudogene TRBV3-2) and TRBJ1-2; no definite D call. The CDR3 consists of 15 residues. V lost 3 bases and J lost 4, with 15 bases in between. Germline lookup yields CDR1 LGHDT and CDR2 YNNKEL (reference sequence). CDR3 DNA: TGTGCCAGCAGCCAGAGGGTGGGCAGAGCCTATGGCTACACCTTC. It is translated as CASSQRVGRAYGYTF.